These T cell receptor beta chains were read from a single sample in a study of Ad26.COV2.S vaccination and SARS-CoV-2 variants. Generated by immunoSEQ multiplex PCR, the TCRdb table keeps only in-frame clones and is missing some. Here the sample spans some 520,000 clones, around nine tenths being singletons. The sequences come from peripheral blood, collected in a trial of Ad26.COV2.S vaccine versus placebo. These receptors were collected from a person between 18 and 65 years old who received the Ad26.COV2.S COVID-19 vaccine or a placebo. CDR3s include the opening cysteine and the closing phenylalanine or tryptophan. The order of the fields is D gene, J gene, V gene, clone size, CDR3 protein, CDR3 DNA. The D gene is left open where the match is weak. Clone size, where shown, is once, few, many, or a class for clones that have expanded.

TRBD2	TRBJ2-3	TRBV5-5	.	CASSFTQGIRPGLGSDTQYF	TGTGCCAGCAGCTTTACCCAGGGAATACGACCGGGACTAGGGTCCGATACGCAGTATTTT
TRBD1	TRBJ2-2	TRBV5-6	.	CASSLWAGGIGRSTGELFF	TGTGCCAGCAGCTTGTGGGCAGGGGGCATCGGGCGGAGCACCGGGGAGCTGTTTTTT
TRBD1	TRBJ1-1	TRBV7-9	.	CASSLGILTGTNTEAFF	TGTGCCAGCAGCTTAGGAATTCTGACAGGGACCAACACTGAAGCTTTCTTT
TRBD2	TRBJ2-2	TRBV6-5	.	CATNRREGPGELFF	TGTGCCACCAACCGGCGGGAGGGGCCCGGGGAGCTGTTTTTT
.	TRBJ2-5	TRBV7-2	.	CASSLARQETQYF	TGTGCCAGTAGCTTAGCCAGGCAAGAGACCCAGTACTTC
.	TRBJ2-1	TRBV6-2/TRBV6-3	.	CASSYSRGGDYNEQFF	TGTGCCAGCAGTTACTCGCGCGGGGGCGACTACAATGAGCAGTTCTTC
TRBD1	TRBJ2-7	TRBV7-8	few	CASSPLDRSYEQYF	TGTGCCAGCAGTCCTCTGGACAGGTCCTACGAGCAGTACTTC
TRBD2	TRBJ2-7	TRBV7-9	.	CASSSYVLAETVYEQYF	TGTGCCAGCAGCTCGTACGTTCTAGCGGAGACAGTCTACGAGCAGTACTTC
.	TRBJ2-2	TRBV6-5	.	CASSNLGTVSGELFF	TGTGCCAGCAGCAACCTCGGGACGGTGTCCGGGGAGCTGTTTTTT
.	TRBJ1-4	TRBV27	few	CASSLEGTTNEKLFF	TGTGCCAGCAGTTTAGAAGGAACAACTAATGAAAAACTGTTTTTT
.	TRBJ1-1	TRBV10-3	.	CAIRKGPTSTEAFF	TGTGCCATCAGGAAAGGGCCTACTTCAACTGAAGCTTTCTTT
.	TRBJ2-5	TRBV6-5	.	CASLTRGRETQYF	TGTGCCAGCCTGACTAGGGGGCGTGAGACCCAGTACTTC
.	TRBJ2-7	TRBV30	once	CAWSVRVTGEQYF	TGTGCCTGGAGTGTTAGGGTCACGGGAGAGCAGTACTTC
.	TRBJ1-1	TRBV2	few	CASSLQGTEAFF	TGTGCCAGCAGCCTACAGGGCACTGAAGCTTTCTTT
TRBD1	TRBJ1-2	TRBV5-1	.	CASSLGDRGNYGYTF	TGCGCCAGCAGCTTGGGGGACAGGGGAAACTATGGCTACACCTTC
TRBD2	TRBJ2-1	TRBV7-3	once	CASSLAGGISNEQFF	TGTGCCAGCAGCCTAGCGGGAGGGATCTCCAATGAGCAGTTCTTC
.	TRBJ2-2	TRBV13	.	CASSPRRNGELFF	TGTGCCAGCAGCCCACGGAGGAACGGGGAGCTGTTTTTT
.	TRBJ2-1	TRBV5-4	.	CASSLGVADSYNEQFF	TGTGCCAGCAGCTTGGGTGTAGCGGACTCCTACAATGAGCAGTTCTTC
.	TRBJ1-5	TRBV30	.	CAWSVRGGVQRAQHF	TGTGCCTGGAGTGTACGGGGTGGGGTCCAGAGGGCCCAGCATTTT
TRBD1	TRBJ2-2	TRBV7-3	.	CASSLQGARGTGELFF	TGTGCCAGCAGCCTCCAGGGGGCGCGAGGCACCGGGGAGCTGTTTTTT
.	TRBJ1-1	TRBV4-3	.	CASSQEWTTEAFF	TGCGCCAGCAGCCAAGAGTGGACAACTGAAGCTTTCTTT
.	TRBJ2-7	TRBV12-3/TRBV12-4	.	CASSPTGAEQYF	TGTGCCAGCAGTCCGACAGGAGCCGAGCAGTACTTC
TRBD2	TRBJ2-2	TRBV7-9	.	CASSWGTSGVAGELFF	TGTGCCAGCAGCTGGGGGACTAGCGGTGTGGCCGGGGAGCTGTTTTTT
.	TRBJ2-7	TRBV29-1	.	CSVAPLTAYEQYF	TGCAGCGTTGCGCCCCTGACAGCCTACGAGCAGTACTTC
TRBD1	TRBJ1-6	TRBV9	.	CASSVVEQGQSPLHF	TGTGCCAGCAGCGTAGTAGAACAGGGGCAATCACCCCTCCACTTT
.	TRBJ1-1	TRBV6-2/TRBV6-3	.	CASSYPGQGLPMNTEAFF	TGTGCCAGCAGTTACCCCGGGCAGGGTCTCCCTATGAACACTGAAGCTTTCTTT
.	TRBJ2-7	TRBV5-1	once	CASSSEGYGSYEQYF	TGCGCCAGCAGCTCGGAAGGGTACGGCTCCTACGAGCAGTACTTC
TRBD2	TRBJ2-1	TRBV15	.	CATSRDSGTSYEQFF	TGTGCCACCAGCAGAGATTCCGGGACTAGTTATGAGCAGTTCTTC
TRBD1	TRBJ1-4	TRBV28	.	CASSFRDRGEKLFF	TGTGCCAGCAGTTTCCGGGACAGGGGTGAAAAACTGTTTTTT
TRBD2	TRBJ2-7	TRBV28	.	CASSSIGLAGSYEQYF	TGTGCCAGCAGTTCAATTGGACTAGCGGGGTCCTACGAGCAGTACTTC
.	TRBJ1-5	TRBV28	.	CASNEQDSSNQPQHF	TGTGCCAGCAACGAGCAGGACAGCAGCAATCAGCCCCAGCATTTT
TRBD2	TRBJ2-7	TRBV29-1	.	CSVGTSGYEQYF	TGCAGCGTTGGGACTAGCGGATACGAGCAGTACTTC
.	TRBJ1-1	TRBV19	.	CASSLRGGLNTEAFF	TGTGCCAGTAGTCTGAGGGGGGGATTGAACACTGAAGCTTTCTTT
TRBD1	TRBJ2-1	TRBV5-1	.	CASSATGSYRNEQFF	TGCGCCAGCAGCGCGACAGGGTCGTATCGCAATGAGCAGTTCTTC
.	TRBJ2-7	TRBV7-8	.	CASSLAPRTYEQYF	TGTGCCAGCAGCTTAGCCCCCAGAACCTACGAGCAGTACTTC
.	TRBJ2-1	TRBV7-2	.	CASSRPGLEVNEQFF	TGTGCCAGCAGCCGCCCGGGACTTGAAGTCAATGAGCAGTTCTTC
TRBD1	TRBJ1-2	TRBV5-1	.	CASSPDRGLNYGYTF	TGCGCCAGCAGCCCGGACAGGGGGCTGAACTATGGCTACACCTTC
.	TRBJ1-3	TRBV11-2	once	CASSTQPGPSGNTIYF	TGTGCCAGCAGCACGCAACCGGGTCCCTCTGGAAACACCATATATTTT
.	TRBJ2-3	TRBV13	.	CASSQAGNADIAGHFTDTQYF	TGTGCCAGCAGCCAAGCCGGGAACGCTGATATCGCGGGGCACTTCACAGATACGCAGTATTTT
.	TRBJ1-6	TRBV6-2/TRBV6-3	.	CASSYRRTGNVDSPLHF	TGTGCCAGCAGTTACCGGAGAACAGGGAATGTGGATTCACCCCTCCACTTT
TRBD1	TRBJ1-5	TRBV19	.	CASSFTGGGQPQHF	TGTGCCAGTAGCTTCACAGGGGGCGGACAGCCCCAGCATTTT
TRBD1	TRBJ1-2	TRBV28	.	CASSFYRGRGYTF	TGTGCCAGCAGTTTTTACAGGGGGCGAGGCTACACCTTC
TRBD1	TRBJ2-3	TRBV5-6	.	CASSPGQGYTDTQYF	TGTGCCAGCAGCCCGGGACAGGGTTACACAGATACGCAGTATTTT
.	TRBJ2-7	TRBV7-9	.	CASSSDQGILYEQYF	TGTGCCAGCAGCTCGGACCAGGGGATACTCTACGAGCAGTACTTC
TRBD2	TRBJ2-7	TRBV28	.	CASSPGREDEQYF	TGTGCCAGCAGCCCCGGGAGGGAAGACGAGCAGTACTTC
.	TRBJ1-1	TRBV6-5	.	CASSWDLDTEAFF	TGTGCCAGCAGCTGGGACCTAGACACTGAAGCTTTCTTT
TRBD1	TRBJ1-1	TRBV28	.	CASSSPGTASAFF	TGTGCCAGCAGTTCCCCCGGGACAGCGTCGGCTTTCTTT
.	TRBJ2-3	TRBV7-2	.	CASSPTIRTDTQYF	TGTGCCAGCAGCCCGACTATACGCACAGATACGCAGTATTTT
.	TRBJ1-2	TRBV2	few	CASSVKRGRTADGYTF	TGTGCCAGCAGCGTTAAACGGGGGCGCACCGCTGATGGCTACACCTTC
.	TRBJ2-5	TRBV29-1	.	CSVMYVGETQYF	TGCAGCGTTATGTATGTGGGAGAGACCCAGTACTTC
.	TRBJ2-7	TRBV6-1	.	CASSEVVWGMTGAGDEQYF	TGTGCCAGCAGTGAAGTTGTTTGGGGTATGACAGGGGCGGGGGACGAGCAGTACTTC
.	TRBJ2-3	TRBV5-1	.	CASSLDRAPTDTQYF	TGCGCCAGCAGCTTGGACAGGGCCCCCACAGATACGCAGTATTTT
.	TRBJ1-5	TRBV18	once	CASSGGGNQPQHF	TGTGCCAGCTCGGGGGGGGGCAATCAGCCCCAGCATTTT
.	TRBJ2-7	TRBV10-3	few	CAITSRGLGGEQYF	TGTGCCATCACTAGCCGGGGTCTCGGGGGTGAGCAGTACTTC
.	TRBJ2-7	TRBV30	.	CAWSVLLGYEQYF	TGTGCCTGGAGTGTACTTCTAGGATACGAGCAGTACTTC
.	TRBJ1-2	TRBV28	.	CASSPQSYGYTF	TGTGCCAGCAGTCCTCAATCTTATGGCTACACCTTC
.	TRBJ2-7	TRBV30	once	CACSRQLLGEQYF	TGTGCCTGTAGCCGCCAACTCCTAGGCGAGCAGTACTTC
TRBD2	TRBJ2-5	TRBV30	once	CAWSGGSGRVGETQYF	TGTGCCTGGAGTGGTGGGAGCGGGAGGGTCGGAGAGACCCAGTACTTC
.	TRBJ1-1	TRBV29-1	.	CSVEVINTEAFF	TGCAGCGTTGAGGTCATCAACACTGAAGCTTTCTTT